Following are 21 T cell receptor beta chains from one sample sequenced in a study of graft-versus-host responses after intestinal transplantation. This table comes from immunoSEQ multiplex PCR, and its TCRdb copy is limited to in-frame clones, with some not included. The sample lists roughly 90,000 clones; around nine tenths were seen once. Their specific antigens are unknown. The specimen comprised unstimulated CD8+ T cells sorted from spleen or lymph node cells, sampled before intestinal transplant. These receptors came from a human donor who received an intestinal transplant.

This clone was seen a single time. The chain carries TRBV4-1 and TRBJ1-4; D unresolved. This CDR3 is built from 14 residues. The germline V gene encodes CDR1 MGHRA and CDR2 YSYEKL. V was cut by 1 base and J by 5 bases, with 8 bases left in between. The CDR3 nucleotides read TGCGCCAGCAGCCAAGGTTGGGAGAATGAAAAACTGTTTTTT. Amino acids: CASSQGWENEKLFF.

The chain links TRBV7-3 to TRBJ1-2; D remains ambiguous. The V end was cut by 2 bases, the J end by 4 bases, with 11 bases between. The CDR3 is made up of 14 amino acids. Germline V CDR1 and CDR2: SGHTA, FQGTGA. The CDR3 is CASSLSDPAYGYTF. CDR3 sequence (DNA): TGTGCCAGCAGCTTATCGGACCCGGCCTATGGCTACACCTTC.

V is TRBV6-1 and J is TRBJ1-2; a possible D gene is TRBD1 (6 bases). Trimming left V 6 bases short and J 5 bases short, with 16 bases between. The CDR3 is 14 residues long. The germline gives CDR1 MNHNS, CDR2 SASEGT. The CDR3 coding sequence is TGTGCCAGCAGGGCCACCGGGACAAGTTATGGCTACACCTTC. As protein: CASRATGTSYGYTF.

V and J are TRBV2 and TRBJ1-2, with a possible D match to TRBD1 (5 bases). V was cut by 3 bases and J by 7 bases, with 6 bases left in between. CDR3 length: 11 amino acids. The germline CDR1 and CDR2 sequences are SNHLY and FYNNEI. The CDR3 protein is CASSEGLGYTF. The CDR3 DNA reads as TGTGCCAGCAGTGAGGGACTTGGCTACACCTTC.

This chain joins TRBV10-3 and TRBJ2-3; D gene ambiguous. The germline CDR1 and CDR2 sequences are ENHRY and SYGVKD. The V end lost 6 bases, the J end lost 0 bases, and 13 bases lay between the germline ends. The CDR3 is 15 amino acids. The DNA of the CDR3 is TGTGCCATCAGGACCGTAGAGACTAGCACAGATACGCAGTATTTT. Translating gives CAIRTVETSTDTQYF.

The genes are TRBV28 and TRBJ1-3; D possibly corresponds to TRBD1 (6 bases). Germline CDR1 MDHEN, CDR2 SYDVKM. V gave up 6 bases and J gave up 0 bases, with 12 bases separating them. CDR3 length: 15 amino acids. In DNA form, the CDR3 reads TGTGCCAGCAGCATGGGACATCTCTCTGGAAACACCATATATTTT. The encoded protein is CASSMGHLSGNTIYF.

This chain joins TRBV14 and TRBJ2-7; D is unclear. Germline CDR1 SGHDN, CDR2 FVKESK. This CDR3 contains 12 residues. V shed 1 base and J shed 2 bases, with 3 bases lying between them. CDR3 DNA: TGTGCCAGCAGCCAAGGGGCCTACGAGCAGTACTTC. It yields the protein CASSQGAYEQYF. The full variable domain, completed using reference TRBV14 and TRBJ2-7, is EAGVTQFPSHSVIEKGQTVTLRCDPISGHDNLYWYRRVMGKEIKFLLHFVKESKQDESGMPNNRFLAERTGGTYSTLKVQPAELEDSGVYFCASSQGAYEQYFGPGTRLTVT.

The chain links TRBV19 to TRBJ1-1; D unresolved. This CDR3 has 19 amino acids. V gave up 1 base and J gave up 0 bases, with 21 bases separating them. The germline V gene encodes CDR1 LNHDA and CDR2 SQIVND (reference sequence). In DNA, the CDR3 is TGTGCCAGTAGTATAGGCCGGATAAGGGCCAGCAGACTGAACACTGAAGCTTTCTTT. Translation gives CASSIGRIRASRLNTEAFF.

The chain is built from TRBV2 and TRBJ1-5; no clear D gene. The germline V gene encodes CDR1 SNHLY and CDR2 FYNNEI. The CDR3 spans 13 residues. The V end was cut by 6 bases, the J end by 0 bases, with 6 bases between. The CDR3 nucleotides read TGTGCCAGCAGCCGGTATAGCAATCAGCCCCAGCATTTT. Translating gives CASSRYSNQPQHF.

Here the CDR3 DNA reads TGCGCCAGCAGCCAAGATCGTTACAGGGACACCGGGGAGCTGTTTTTT. Protein: CASSQDRYRDTGELFF. This chain joins TRBV4-1 and TRBJ2-2; tentatively, D is TRBD1 (6 bases). The V gene lost 0 bases and the J gene lost 3 bases, with 11 bases spanning the gap. The germline V gene has CDR1 MGHRA and CDR2 YSYEKL. This CDR3 has 16 amino acids.

The V and J genes are TRBV4-1 and TRBJ2-1, with 8 bases that match TRBD2. CDR3 length equals 16 residues. J gave up 9 bases and V 3 bases, and 13 bases lay outside the gene matches. Germline V gene lookup returns CDR1 MGHRA and CDR2 YSYEKL. CDR3 residues: CASSQEGTGGPFEQFF. DNA of the CDR3: TGCGCCAGCAGCCAGGAGGGTACGGGAGGGCCCTTTGAGCAGTTCTTC.

This clone appeared once. The chain combines TRBV2 with TRBJ2-2; D ambiguous. This CDR3 is 14 amino acids long. Trimming cost V 2 bases and J 8 bases, with 12 bases left between them. Germline lookup yields CDR1 SNHLY and CDR2 FYNNEI. In DNA form, the CDR3 reads TGTGCCAGCAGTGAACGCCGGACCCTTGGGGAGCTGTTTTTT. Its protein is CASSERRTLGELFF.

The chain has TRBV19 and TRBJ1-1; D unclear. Trimming took off 5 bases at V and 7 bases at J, with 23 bases between the two ends. This CDR3 is built from 16 residues. In germline, CDR1 is LNHDA, CDR2 SQIVND (reference sequence). The DNA for the CDR3 is TGTGCCAGTAGTCCACCGTGGAACGATCTAAGGAATGAAGCTTTCTTT. Protein sequence: CASSPPWNDLRNEAFF.

The chain has TRBV6-1 and TRBJ2-7; D could derive from TRBD1 or TRBD2 (5 bases each). Germline CDR1 MNHNS, CDR2 SASEGT. CDR3 size: 12 residues. The ends were cut back, 3 bases at V and 7 bases at J, with 10 bases in the middle. CDR3 protein: CASSEGVVEQYF. CDR3 nucleotides: TGTGCCAGCAGTGAGGGGGTCGTTGAGCAGTACTTC.

The V call is TRBV4-1, the J call TRBJ2-7; D gene uncertain. The V gene's germline CDR1 is MGHRA and CDR2 YSYEKL. V dropped 1 base and J dropped 0 bases, with 13 bases sitting between them. The CDR3 loop spans 16 amino acids. The CDR3 sequence: CASSQGYSSSSYEQYF. For the CDR3, the DNA is TGCGCCAGCAGCCAAGGGTACAGTTCTAGCTCCTACGAGCAGTACTTC.

The chain joins TRBV25-1 to TRBJ2-5; the match to TRBD2 covers 8 bases. The CDR3 spans 15 residues. After removal of 4 bases from V and 4 bases from J, the junction contained 8 bases not matched to a gene. Germline CDR1 MGHDK, CDR2 SYGVNS. The CDR3 sequence: CASSVGGGRRETQYF. In DNA form, the CDR3 reads TGTGCCAGCAGTGTGGGGGGCGGGAGGAGAGAGACCCAGTACTTC.

This sequence joins TRBV6-1 and TRBJ2-7; D is unresolved. The ends were cut back, 0 bases at V and 2 bases at J, with 5 bases in the middle. Germline lookup yields CDR1 MNHNS and CDR2 SASEGT. The CDR3 loop spans 13 amino acids. This chain's CDR3 is CASSEAGPYEQYF. As DNA, the CDR3 is TGTGCCAGCAGTGAAGCAGGCCCCTACGAGCAGTACTTC.

This chain links TRBV2 with TRBJ2-3, with D perhaps TRBD2 (5 bases). The CDR3 consists of 15 residues. V lost 6 bases and J 0 bases, leaving 13 bases between the germline ends. From germline, CDR1 is SNHLY and CDR2 FYNNEI. The CDR3 protein is CASSKVEGSTDTQYF. CDR3 bases: TGTGCCAGCAGCAAAGTAGAGGGAAGCACAGATACGCAGTATTTT.

V is TRBV29-1 and J is TRBJ2-1; D might be TRBD1 (7 bases). The V end lost 2 bases, the J end lost 7 bases, and 12 bases lay between the germline ends. CDR1 SQVTM and CDR2 ANQGSEA come from the germline V gene. The CDR3 has 13 residues. This chain's CDR3 is CSVETTGRNEQFF. CDR3 nucleotides: TGCAGCGTTGAAACGACAGGGAGGAATGAGCAGTTCTTC.

The chain is built from TRBV4-1 and TRBJ2-6; 9 bases are shared with TRBD2. The CDR3 totals 19 residues. The V and J ends lost 0 bases and 0 bases, in that order; junction bases with no gene match: 6. Germline V gene data show CDR1 as MGHRA and CDR2 as YSYEKL. CDR3 in amino acids: CASSQDRAGGNSGANVLTF. CDR3 DNA sequence: TGCGCCAGCAGCCAAGATAGGGCGGGAGGGAACTCTGGGGCCAACGTCCTGACTTTC.

This clone showed up just once. The chain carries TRBV5-5 and TRBJ1-2; D is undetermined. V gave up 2 bases and J gave up 7 bases, with 24 bases separating them. Germline lookup yields CDR1 SGHKS and CDR2 YYEKEE (reference sequence). CDR3 size: 17 residues. CDR3 region: CASSLYDGVPVYFGYTF. The DNA for the CDR3 is TGTGCCAGCAGCTTATATGATGGTGTTCCCGTCTATTTTGGCTACACCTTC.